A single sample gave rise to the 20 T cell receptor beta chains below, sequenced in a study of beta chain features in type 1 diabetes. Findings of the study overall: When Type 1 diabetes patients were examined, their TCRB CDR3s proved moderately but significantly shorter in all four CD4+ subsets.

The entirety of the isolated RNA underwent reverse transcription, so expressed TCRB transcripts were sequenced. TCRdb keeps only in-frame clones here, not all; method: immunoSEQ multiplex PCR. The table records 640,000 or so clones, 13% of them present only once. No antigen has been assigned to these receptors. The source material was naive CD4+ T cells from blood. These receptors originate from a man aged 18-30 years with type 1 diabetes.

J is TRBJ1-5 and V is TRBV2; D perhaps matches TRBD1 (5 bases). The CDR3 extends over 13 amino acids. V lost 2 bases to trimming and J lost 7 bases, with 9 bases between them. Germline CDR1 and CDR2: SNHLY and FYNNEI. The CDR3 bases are TGTGCCAGCAGTGAACAGGGAAAACAGCCCCAGCATTTT. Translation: CASSEQGKQPQHF.

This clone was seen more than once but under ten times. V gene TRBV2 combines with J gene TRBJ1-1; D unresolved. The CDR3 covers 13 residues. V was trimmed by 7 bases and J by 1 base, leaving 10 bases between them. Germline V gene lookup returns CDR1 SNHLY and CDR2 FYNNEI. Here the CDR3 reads CASKERANTEAFF. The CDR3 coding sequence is TGTGCCAGCAAGGAGAGGGCGAACACTGAAGCTTTCTTT.

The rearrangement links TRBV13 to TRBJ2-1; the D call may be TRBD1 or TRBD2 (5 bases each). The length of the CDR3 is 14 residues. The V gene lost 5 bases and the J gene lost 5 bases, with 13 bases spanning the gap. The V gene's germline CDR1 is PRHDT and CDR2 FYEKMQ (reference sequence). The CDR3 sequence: CASSPPPGHNEQFF. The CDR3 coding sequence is TGTGCCAGCAGCCCCCCCCCGGGGCACAATGAGCAGTTCTTC.

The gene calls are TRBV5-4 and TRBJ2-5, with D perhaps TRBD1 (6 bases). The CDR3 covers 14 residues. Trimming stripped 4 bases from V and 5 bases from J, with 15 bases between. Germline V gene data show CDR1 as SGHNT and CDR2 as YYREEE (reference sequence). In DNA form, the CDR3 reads TGTGCCAGCAGCCAACCAGGACAGTACGAGACCCAGTACTTC. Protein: CASSQPGQYETQYF.

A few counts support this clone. CDR3 residues: CASSLRNRGQTETQYF. The DNA for the CDR3 is TGTGCCAGCAGTTTACGCAACAGGGGGCAGACGGAGACCCAGTACTTC. The chain employs TRBV28 and TRBJ2-5, with 9 positions matching TRBD1. The CDR3 sequence is 16 residues long. CDR1 is MDHEN, CDR2 SYDVKM, per germline. The ends lost 2 bases at V and 5 bases at J; junction bases unmatched: 9.

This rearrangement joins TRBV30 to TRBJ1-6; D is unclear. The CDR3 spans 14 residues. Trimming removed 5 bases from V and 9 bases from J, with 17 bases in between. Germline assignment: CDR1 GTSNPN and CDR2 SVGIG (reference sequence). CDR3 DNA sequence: TGTGCCTGGGACCGAAGAGGGTGGACTTCACCCCTCCACTTT. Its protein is CAWDRRGWTSPLHF.

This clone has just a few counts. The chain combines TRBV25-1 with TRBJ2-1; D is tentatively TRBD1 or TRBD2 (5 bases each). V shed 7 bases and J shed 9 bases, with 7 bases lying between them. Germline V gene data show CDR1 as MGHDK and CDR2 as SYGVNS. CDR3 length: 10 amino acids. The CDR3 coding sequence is TGTGCCAGCAAGGGGAGTGAGCAGTTCTTC. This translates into CASKGSEQFF.

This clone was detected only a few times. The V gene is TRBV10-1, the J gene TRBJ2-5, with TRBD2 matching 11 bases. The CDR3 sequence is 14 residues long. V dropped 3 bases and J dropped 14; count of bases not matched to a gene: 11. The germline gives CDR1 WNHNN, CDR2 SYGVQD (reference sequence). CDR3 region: CASSEGASGGSSYF. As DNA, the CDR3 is TGCGCCAGCAGTGAAGGGGCTAGCGGGGGGTCCTCCTACTTC.

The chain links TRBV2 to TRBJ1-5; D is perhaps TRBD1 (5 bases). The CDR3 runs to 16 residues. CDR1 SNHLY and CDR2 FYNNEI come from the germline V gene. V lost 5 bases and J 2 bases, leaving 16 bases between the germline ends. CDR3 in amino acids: CASSPGPTPGNQPQHF. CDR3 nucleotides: TGTGCCAGCAGTCCGGGACCAACACCAGGCAATCAGCCCCAGCATTTT. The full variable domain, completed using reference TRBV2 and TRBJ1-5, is EPEVTQTPSHQVTQMGQEVILRCVPISNHLYFYWYRQILGQKVEFLVSFYNNEISEKSEIFDDQFSVERPDGSNFTLKIRSTKLEDSAMYFCASSPGPTPGNQPQHFGDGTRLSIL.

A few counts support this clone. Here the CDR3 reads CAISDRTGGDSPLHF. The CDR3 region has the DNA TGTGCCATCAGTGATCGGACAGGGGGCGATTCACCCCTCCACTTT. This chain uses TRBV10-3 with TRBJ1-6; TRBD1 matches 11 bases. With V trimmed by 3 bases and J by 8 bases, 3 bases remained unmatched. CDR1 ENHRY and CDR2 SYGVKD come from the germline V gene. The CDR3 covers 15 residues.

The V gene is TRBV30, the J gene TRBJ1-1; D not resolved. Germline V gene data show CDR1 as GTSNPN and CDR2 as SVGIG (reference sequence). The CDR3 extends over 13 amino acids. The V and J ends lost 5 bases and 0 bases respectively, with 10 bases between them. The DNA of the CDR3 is TGTGCCTGGGACGGCAATTTGAACACTGAAGCTTTCTTT. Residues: CAWDGNLNTEAFF.

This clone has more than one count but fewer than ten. CDR3 sequence reads: CAVGDGETQYF. CDR3 DNA sequence: TGCGCGGTAGGGGATGGGGAGACCCAGTACTTC. This sequence joins TRBV29-1 and TRBJ2-5; tentative D call: TRBD1 (5 bases). This CDR3 has 11 amino acids. Germline V gene sequence: CDR1 SQVTM, CDR2 ANQGSEA.

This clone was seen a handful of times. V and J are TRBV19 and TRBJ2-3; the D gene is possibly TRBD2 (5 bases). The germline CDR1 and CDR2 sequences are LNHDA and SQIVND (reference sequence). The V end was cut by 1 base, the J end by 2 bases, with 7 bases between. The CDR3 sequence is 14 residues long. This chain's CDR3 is CASSIVGDTDTQYF. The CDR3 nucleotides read TGTGCCAGTAGTATAGTGGGAGACACAGATACGCAGTATTTT. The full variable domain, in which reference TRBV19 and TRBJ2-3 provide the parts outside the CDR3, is DGGITQSPKYLFRKEGQNVTLSCEQNLNHDAMYWYRQDPGQGLRLIYYSQIVNDFQKGDIAEGYSVSREKKESFPLTVTSAQKNPTAFYLCASSIVGDTDTQYFGPGTRLTVL.

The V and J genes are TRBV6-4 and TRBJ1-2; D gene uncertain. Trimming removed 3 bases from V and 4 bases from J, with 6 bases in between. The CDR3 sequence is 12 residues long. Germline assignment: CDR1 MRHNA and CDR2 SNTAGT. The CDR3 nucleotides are TGTGCCAGCAGTGAGGATGGCTATGGCTACACCTTC. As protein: CASSEDGYGYTF.

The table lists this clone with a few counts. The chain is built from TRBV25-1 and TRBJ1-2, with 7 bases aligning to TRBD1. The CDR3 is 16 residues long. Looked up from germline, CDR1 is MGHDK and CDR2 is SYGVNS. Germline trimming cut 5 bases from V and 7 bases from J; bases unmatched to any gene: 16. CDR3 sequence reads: CASSPAGTAGGGGYTF. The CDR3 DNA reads TGTGCCAGCAGTCCCGCCGGGACAGCCGGAGGTGGTGGCTACACCTTC.

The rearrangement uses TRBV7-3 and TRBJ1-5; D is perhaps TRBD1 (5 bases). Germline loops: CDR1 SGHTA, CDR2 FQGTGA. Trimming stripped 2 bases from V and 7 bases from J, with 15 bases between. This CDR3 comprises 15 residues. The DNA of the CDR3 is TGTGCCAGCAGCTTACAGGGCTTAAACACCCAGCCCCAGCATTTT. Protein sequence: CASSLQGLNTQPQHF.

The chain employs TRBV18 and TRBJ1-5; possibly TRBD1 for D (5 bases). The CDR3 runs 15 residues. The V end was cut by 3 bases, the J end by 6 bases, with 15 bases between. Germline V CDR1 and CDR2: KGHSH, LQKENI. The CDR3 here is CASSPGGVGSQPQHF. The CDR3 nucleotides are TGTGCCAGCTCACCGGGGGGAGTTGGGAGTCAGCCCCAGCATTTT.

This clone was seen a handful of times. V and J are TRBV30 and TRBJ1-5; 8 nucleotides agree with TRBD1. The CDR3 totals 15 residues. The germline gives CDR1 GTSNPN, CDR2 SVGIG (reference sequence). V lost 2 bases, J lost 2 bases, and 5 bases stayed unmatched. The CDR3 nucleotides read TGTGCCTGGAGTCCTGGACAGGGTGGCAATCAGCCCCAGCATTTT. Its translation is CAWSPGQGGNQPQHF.

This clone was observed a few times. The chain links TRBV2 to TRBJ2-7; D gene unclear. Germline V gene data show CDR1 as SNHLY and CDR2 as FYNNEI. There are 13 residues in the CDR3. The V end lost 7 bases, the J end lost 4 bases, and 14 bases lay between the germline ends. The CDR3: CASNVDGPYEQYF. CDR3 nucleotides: TGTGCCAGCAATGTGGACGGGCCTTACGAGCAGTACTTC. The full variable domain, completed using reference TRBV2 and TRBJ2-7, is EPEVTQTPSHQVTQMGQEVILRCVPISNHLYFYWYRQILGQKVEFLVSFYNNEISEKSEIFDDQFSVERPDGSNFTLKIRSTKLEDSAMYFCASNVDGPYEQYFGPGTRLTVT.

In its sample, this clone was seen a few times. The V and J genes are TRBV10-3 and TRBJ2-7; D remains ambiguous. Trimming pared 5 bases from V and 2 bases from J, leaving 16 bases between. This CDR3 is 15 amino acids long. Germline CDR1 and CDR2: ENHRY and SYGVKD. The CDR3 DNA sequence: TGTGCCATCAGTCTCGGTGGTGACGGTGCCTACGAGCAGTACTTC. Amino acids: CAISLGGDGAYEQYF.